The 11 T cell receptor beta chains below were found in one sample sequenced in a study of OX40 agonist ivuxolimab in advanced cancers. Libraries were constructed by the immunoSEQ multiplex PCR assay. In TCRdb, the immuneACCESS table is reduced to in-frame sequences with V and J assigned. These tables do not hold every clone; where another copy was compared, an unresolved V gene accounts for under half, and the others remain unexplained. The sample table holds 100,000 to 130,000 clones, of which 80% to 95% were seen once. The ten largest make up 0.5% to 0.8% of the sample. The sample in question was CD4+ or CD8+ T cells sorted from blood, obtained in a trial of the OX40 agonist ivuxolimab. The receptor source for this set is an adult with an advanced solid tumor such as melanoma, head and neck, liver or kidney cancer.

J is TRBJ2-5 and V is TRBV9, with TRBD1 matching over 7 bases. Germline CDR1 reads SGDLS; CDR2 reads YYNGEE. This CDR3 is built from 16 residues. Unmatched junction bases numbered 11, after V lost 2 bases and J lost 4 bases. DNA of the CDR3: TGTGCCAGCAGCGTTGAGGTAGGGGGCCTGGGAGAGACCCAGTACTTC. This encodes CASSVEVGGLGETQYF.

The gene calls are TRBV6-5 and TRBJ1-2; TRBD1 might be the D (6 bases). V shed 6 bases and J shed 5 bases, with 16 bases lying between them. The length of the CDR3 is 14 residues. Germline V gives CDR1 MNHEY, CDR2 SVGAGI. CDR3 sequence (DNA): TGTGCCAGCAGCCTTTTTAAGGGGGAGTATGGCTACACCTTC. It specifies CASSLFKGEYGYTF.

This chain connects TRBV14 to TRBJ2-5; D is unclear. Looked up from germline, CDR1 is SGHDN and CDR2 is FVKESK. Trimming took off 4 bases at V and 4 bases at J, with 10 bases between the two ends. CDR3 length: 13 residues. CDR3: CASSPNLRETQYF. In DNA form, the CDR3 reads TGTGCCAGCAGCCCTAACCTCCGAGAGACCCAGTACTTC. The full variable domain, rest sourced from reference TRBV14 and TRBJ2-5, is EAGVTQFPSHSVIEKGQTVTLRCDPISGHDNLYWYRRVMGKEIKFLLHFVKESKQDESGMPNNRFLAERTGGTYSTLKVQPAELEDSGVYFCASSPNLRETQYFGPGTRLLVL.

This chain links TRBV5-1 with TRBJ1-1; 9 bases are a match to TRBD1. This CDR3 region has 16 residues. V lost 3 bases to trimming and J lost 5 bases; unmatched junction nucleotides: 11. Germline CDR1 reads SGHRS; CDR2 reads YFSETQ. The chain's CDR3 is CASSWGQGARRTEAFF. CDR3 sequence (DNA): TGCGCCAGCAGCTGGGGACAGGGAGCCAGACGAACTGAAGCTTTCTTT.

The chain recombines TRBV6-5 with TRBJ1-5; 10 bases are shared with TRBD1. After removal of 7 bases from V and 5 bases from J, the junction contained 5 bases not matched to a gene. Germline V gene lookup returns CDR1 MNHEY and CDR2 SVGAGI. This CDR3 region has 14 residues. CDR3 DNA sequence: TGTGCCAGCATGATCGGACAGGGGGATCAGCCCCAGCATTTT. Translated: CASMIGQGDQPQHF.

The rearrangement uses TRBV5-8 and TRBJ2-1, with 7 bases aligning to TRBD1. The CDR3 is 17 residues long. The junction had 14 bases not matched to a gene; V was cut back by 0 bases and J by 8 bases. Germline loops: CDR1 SGHTS, CDR2 YDEGEE. CDR3 residues: CASSLAWRQGHTYEQFF. In DNA, the CDR3 is TGTGCCAGCAGCTTGGCCTGGCGACAGGGCCATACCTATGAGCAGTTCTTC.

The chain combines TRBV7-3 with TRBJ2-7; TRBD1 matches at 7 bases. CDR3 length: 13 amino acids. With 2 bases clipped from V and 6 bases from J, the junction kept 4 bases outside the gene matches. Germline V CDR1 and CDR2: SGHTA, FQGTGA. CDR3: CASSLARDSEQYF. The CDR3 DNA follows: TGTGCCAGCAGCTTAGCTCGGGACAGCGAGCAGTACTTC.

J is TRBJ2-7 and V is TRBV9, with 9 bases fitting TRBD2. Germline V gene sequence: CDR1 SGDLS, CDR2 YYNGEE. The J segment lost 13 bases and the V segment lost 4 bases, leaving 15 bases of the junction unmatched. CDR3 length: 14 amino acids. CDR3 DNA sequence: TGTGCCAGCAGCCCCAGCGGGGGGCTAGGCGAAGTTTACTTC. Its translation is CASSPSGGLGEVYF.

The chain links TRBV2 to TRBJ2-2; 8 nucleotides match TRBD2. V shed 3 bases and J 4 bases; nucleotides not matched to a gene: 7. The CDR3 has 16 residues. The V gene's germline CDR1 is SNHLY and CDR2 FYNNEI. CDR3 amino acids: CASSEEEREITGELFF. Written as DNA, the CDR3 is TGTGCCAGCAGTGAGGAGGAGCGGGAGATCACCGGGGAGCTGTTTTTT.

This chain uses TRBV6-6 with TRBJ1-5; no reliable D call. The CDR3 loop spans 15 amino acids. Germline assignment: CDR1 MNHNY and CDR2 SVGAGI (reference sequence). Trimming left V 7 bases short and J 7 bases short, with 20 bases between. Here the CDR3 reads CASKWDAGPKQPQHF. CDR3 in DNA: TGTGCCAGCAAATGGGATGCGGGCCCCAAACAGCCCCAGCATTTT.

This clone was counted a few times. The chain combines TRBV4-1 with TRBJ1-4; TRBD1 might be the D (5 bases). CDR3 length: 15 residues. Germline V gene lookup returns CDR1 MGHRA and CDR2 YSYEKL. The germline V and J ends were trimmed by 0 bases and 10 bases, with 15 bases remaining between them. The CDR3 DNA reads as TGCGCCAGCAGCCAAGAGTCGGGGTATCAGGGAAAACTGTTTTTT. It codes for CASSQESGYQGKLFF.